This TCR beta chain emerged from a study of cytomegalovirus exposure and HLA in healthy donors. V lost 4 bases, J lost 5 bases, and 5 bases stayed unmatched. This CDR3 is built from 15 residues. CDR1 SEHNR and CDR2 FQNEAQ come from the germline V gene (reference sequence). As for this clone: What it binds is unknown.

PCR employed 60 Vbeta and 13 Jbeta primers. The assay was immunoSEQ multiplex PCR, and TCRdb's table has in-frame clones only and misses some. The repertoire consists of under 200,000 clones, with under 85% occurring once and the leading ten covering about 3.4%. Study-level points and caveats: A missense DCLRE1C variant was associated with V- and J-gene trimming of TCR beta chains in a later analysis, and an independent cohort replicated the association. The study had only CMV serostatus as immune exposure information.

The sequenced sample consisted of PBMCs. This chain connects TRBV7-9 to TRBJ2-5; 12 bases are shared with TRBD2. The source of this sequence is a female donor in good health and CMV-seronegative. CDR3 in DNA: TGTGCCAGCAGCTCTAGCGGGAGGGCCTTTGAGACCCAGTACTTC. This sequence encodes CASSSSGRAFETQYF.